This paragraph covers one TCR beta chain sequence. The sample comes from a study of OX40 agonist ivuxolimab in advanced cancers. TCRdb's copy holds only in-frame clones and misses some; the assay was immunoSEQ multiplex PCR. In the table there are 75,000 to 100,000 clones, roughly 90% of which are singletons. The CDR3 is 14 residues long. The germline gives CDR1 KGHSH, CDR2 LQKENI. The specimen comprised CD4+ or CD8+ T cells sorted from blood, sampled in a trial of the OX40 agonist ivuxolimab. The chain uses TRBV18 and TRBJ2-5; D unresolved. The J call is in doubt because the DNA end fits TRBJ2-7 better. This clonotype was obtained from an adult with an advanced solid tumor such as melanoma, head and neck, liver or kidney cancer. The DNA for the CDR3 is TGTGCCAGCTCACCACGGGCCGGTGCCTACGAGCAGTACTTC. Amino acids: CASSPRAGAYEQYF.